What follows are 17 T cell receptor beta chains derived from one specimen sequenced in a study of cytomegalovirus exposure and HLA in healthy donors. The primer mix had 60 Vbeta and 13 Jbeta primers. Produced via immunoSEQ multiplex PCR; TCRdb's table is partial and in-frame only. This sample has 90,000 to 120,000 clones, with approximately 76% found just once. Sequencing was done on a sample of PBMCs. Every receptor here comes from a man aged 18 to 29 in good health and CMV-seronegative.

The rearrangement uses TRBV5-1 and TRBJ2-5, with D possibly matching TRBD2 (5 bases). Germline V gene data show CDR1 as SGHRS and CDR2 as YFSETQ. The CDR3 extends over 14 amino acids. The V end lost 4 bases, the J end lost 8 bases, and 18 bases lay between the germline ends. CDR3 loop: CASSPSGEAVTQYF. CDR3 nucleotide sequence: TGCGCCAGCAGCCCGAGCGGCGAGGCGGTAACCCAGTACTTC.

This rearrangement joins TRBV15 to TRBJ1-4, with D hard to call. The ends were cut back, 0 bases at V and 4 bases at J, with 3 bases in the middle. The CDR3 totals 13 residues. Germline loops: CDR1 LNHNV, CDR2 YYDKDF (reference sequence). The CDR3, as DNA: TGTGCCACCAGCAGAGACCGTAATGAAAAACTGTTTTTT. Encoded protein: CATSRDRNEKLFF.

The chain combines TRBV10-2 with TRBJ2-3, with a possible D match to TRBD1 (5 bases). The CDR3 contains 15 residues. With 6 bases removed from V and 0 bases from J, the gap between germline ends came to 13 bases. Germline assignment: CDR1 WSHSY and CDR2 SAAADI. As DNA, the CDR3 is TGCGCCAGCAGATTCTCTACAGGTAGCACAGATACGCAGTATTTT. This sequence encodes CASRFSTGSTDTQYF.

The chain links TRBV15 to TRBJ2-5, with 8 bases matching TRBD1. The ends lost 6 bases at V and 4 bases at J; junction bases unmatched: 1. This CDR3 has 12 residues. Germline V gene lookup returns CDR1 LNHNV and CDR2 YYDKDF (reference sequence). CDR3 sequence: CATRDRGETQYF. In nucleotides, the CDR3 is TGTGCCACCAGAGACAGGGGAGAGACCCAGTACTTC.

The genes are TRBV2 and TRBJ2-3, with 10 nucleotides matching TRBD2. There are 15 residues in the CDR3. V lost 7 bases and J lost 0; bases outside the gene matches: 4. Germline V gene data show CDR1 as SNHLY and CDR2 as FYNNEI. The CDR3 loop is CASKRTSGSTDTQYF. CDR3 DNA sequence: TGTGCCAGCAAGAGGACTAGCGGCAGCACAGATACGCAGTATTTT.

In its sample, this clone was seen once. The chain is built from TRBV4-3 and TRBJ2-2; the match to TRBD2 covers 14 bases. The germline gives CDR1 LGHNA, CDR2 YSLEER. The trim removed 1 base at V and 7 bases at J, leaving 8 bases unmatched. This CDR3 contains 18 residues. CDR3 in amino acids: CASSQAGTSGGWVGELFF. In nucleotides, the CDR3 is TGCGCCAGCAGCCAAGCGGGGACTAGCGGGGGTTGGGTCGGGGAGCTGTTTTTT.

CDR3 region: CASSVDGNPDTEAFF. CDR3 coding DNA: TGTGCCAGCAGCGTAGACGGGAACCCTGACACTGAAGCTTTCTTT. The chain uses TRBV9 and TRBJ1-1; D is unclear. Trimming removed 0 bases at V and 3 bases at J, with 12 bases between. Germline V gene data show CDR1 as SGDLS and CDR2 as YYNGEE. The CDR3 spans 15 residues. Full variable domain (rest looked up from reference TRBV9 and TRBJ1-1): DSGVTQTPKHLITATGQRVTLRCSPRSGDLSVYWYQQSLDQGLQFLIQYYNGEERAKGNILERFSAQQFPDLHSELNLSSLELGDSALYFCASSVDGNPDTEAFFGQGTRLTVV.

V usage is TRBV7-2 and J usage is TRBJ2-7, with 11 bases identical to TRBD2. V lost 4 bases and J lost 7; bases outside the gene matches: 9. In germline, CDR1 is SGHTA, CDR2 FQGNSA. The CDR3 covers 15 residues. This CDR3 reads CASSSGTSGIREQYF. Here the CDR3 DNA reads TGTGCCAGCAGCTCCGGGACTAGCGGCATAAGGGAGCAGTACTTC.

The V gene is TRBV7-8, the J gene TRBJ2-2, with TRBD2 identical over 7 bases. Trimming cost V 5 bases and J 2 bases; bases outside gene matches: 14. The CDR3 loop spans 18 amino acids. Germline V gene sequence: CDR1 SGHVS, CDR2 FQNEAQ. CDR3 sequence: CASSPTRHWGGNTGELFF. The CDR3 DNA sequence: TGTGCCAGCAGCCCGACCCGCCATTGGGGGGGTAACACCGGGGAGCTGTTTTTT.

The chain recombines TRBV28 with TRBJ2-7; the D gene is possibly TRBD1 (5 bases). The CDR3 spans 14 residues. Germline V gene lookup returns CDR1 MDHEN and CDR2 SYDVKM. Trimming removed 3 bases from V and 2 bases from J, with 11 bases in between. The CDR3 spells CASSLEPGTYEQYF. CDR3 coding DNA: TGTGCCAGCAGTTTGGAGCCAGGGACCTACGAGCAGTACTTC.

This sequence joins TRBV15 and TRBJ2-7, with D unresolved. Trimming took off 5 bases at V and 3 bases at J, with 11 bases between the two ends. Per germline, CDR1 LNHNV and CDR2 YYDKDF (reference sequence). The CDR3 consists of 13 residues. Here the CDR3 DNA reads TGTGCCACCAGCCCCCGCGCAGGCTACGAGCAGTACTTC. Residues: CATSPRAGYEQYF.

In the case of this clone: Compared with germline, one end of the junction differs, possibly owing to a read error. For the CDR3, the DNA is TGTGCCAGCAGCCCCCCGGGTTACAGGGGCGAGCAGTACTTC. It encodes CASSPPGYRGEQYF. This rearrangement joins TRBV5-1 to TRBJ2-7, with 7 nucleotides matching TRBD1. Germline CDR1 and CDR2: SGHRS and YFSETQ. This CDR3 comprises 14 residues.

This clone is deemed medium-sized. This specimen includes other DNA sequences encoding the same CDR3. The chain employs TRBV12-5 and TRBJ1-2; 7 positions agree with TRBD1. The CDR3 extends over 14 amino acids. The germline CDR1 and CDR2 sequences are LGHNT and FRNRAP. Trimming took 1 base from V and 8 from J; bases not matched to a gene: 7. The CDR3 DNA reads TGTGCTAGTGGTTTGGGACAGGGTATTGGCGGCTACACCTTC. Protein product: CASGLGQGIGGYTF.

The chain recombines TRBV4-2 with TRBJ2-2; 8 nucleotides match TRBD1. CDR1 is LGHNA, CDR2 YNFKEQ, per germline. Trimming took 0 bases from V and 3 from J; bases not matched to a gene: 3. There are 16 residues in the CDR3. The CDR3 DNA reads TGTGCCAGCAGCCAAGACAGGGGGCGATACACCGGGGAGCTGTTTTTT. It codes for CASSQDRGRYTGELFF.

The chain has TRBV18 and TRBJ1-6, with TRBD1 identical over 7 bases. J was trimmed by 11 bases and V by 3 bases; bases with no gene match: 10. In germline, CDR1 is KGHSH, CDR2 LQKENI. The CDR3 runs 15 residues. DNA of the CDR3: TGTGCCAGCTCACCGAACAGGGGAGAGACGGCACCCCTCCACTTT. Its translation is CASSPNRGETAPLHF.

Worth noting for this clone: This sample includes further DNA sequences coding for the same CDR3. The V gene is TRBV19, the J gene TRBJ1-6, with D perhaps TRBD1 (6 bases). Trimming stripped 10 bases from V and 6 bases from J, with 10 bases between. Germline loops: CDR1 LNHDA, CDR2 SQIVND (reference sequence). The CDR3 has 12 residues. CDR3: CATRTVNSPLHF. The CDR3 coding sequence is TGTGCCACCAGGACAGTTAATTCACCCCTCCACTTT.

This chain joins TRBV5-1 and TRBJ1-2; TRBD1 matches 10 bases. The CDR3 contains 13 residues. J was trimmed by 6 bases and V by 4 bases; bases with no gene match: 3. The germline V gene has CDR1 SGHRS and CDR2 YFSETQ. In nucleotides, the CDR3 is TGCGCCAGCAGCCTCGGGACAGGGGATGGCTACACCTTC. Amino acids: CASSLGTGDGYTF.